One sample yielded the 23 T cell receptor beta chains listed below, sequenced in a study of T cell responses to AZD1222 COVID-19 vaccine. Assay used: immunoSEQ multiplex PCR; TCRdb lists only in-frame clones, some missing. The sample consists of about 87,000 clones, over 75% of them appearing once. The source material was peripheral blood, sampled on day 0 of AZD1222 vaccination. These receptors all stem from an adult in good health.

This chain joins TRBV7-2 and TRBJ2-1, with D possibly TRBD2 on 6 matching bases. CDR3 size: 16 residues. Trimming removed 1 base at V and 8 bases at J, with 18 bases between. CDR1 and CDR2 from the germline V gene are SGHTA and FQGNSA. CDR3 protein: CASSLVWDLATDEQFF. Here the CDR3 DNA reads TGTGCCAGCAGCTTAGTTTGGGACTTAGCAACTGATGAGCAGTTCTTC.

The rearrangement uses TRBV6-5 and TRBJ1-1; D ambiguous. This CDR3 comprises 13 residues. The germline V gene encodes CDR1 MNHEY and CDR2 SVGAGI. Trimming removed 6 bases from V and 2 bases from J, with 10 bases in between. CDR3 bases: TGTGCCAGCAGGCGGGTAGGCAACACTGAAGCTTTCTTT. Amino acids: CASRRVGNTEAFF.

This clone was counted once. The chain employs TRBV12-5 and TRBJ2-7; weak D call: TRBD1 (6 bases). The V end lost 0 bases, the J end lost 3 bases, and 18 bases lay between the germline ends. The germline V gene encodes CDR1 LGHNT and CDR2 FRNRAP. The CDR3 spans 17 residues. CDR3 residues: CASGLVRAGEKFYEQYF. The CDR3 DNA reads TGTGCTAGTGGTTTGGTACGGGCAGGGGAGAAGTTCTACGAGCAGTACTTC.

The chain employs TRBV5-1 and TRBJ2-3, with 8 positions matching TRBD1. Unmatched junction bases numbered 7, after V lost 4 bases and J lost 0 bases. There are 16 residues in the CDR3. Germline V gives CDR1 SGHRS, CDR2 YFSETQ. The CDR3 here is CASSRGQDLSTDTQYF. In DNA form, the CDR3 reads TGCGCCAGCAGCAGGGGACAGGACCTTAGCACAGATACGCAGTATTTT.

The chain is built from TRBV28 and TRBJ2-7; 10 positions match TRBD2. The CDR3 extends over 16 amino acids. The junction had 7 bases not matched to a gene; V was cut back by 1 base and J by 4 bases. CDR1 MDHEN and CDR2 SYDVKM come from the germline V gene. CDR3 amino acids: CASSLFAWTSGYEQYF. CDR3 nucleotides: TGTGCCAGCAGTTTATTTGCCTGGACTAGCGGATACGAGCAGTACTTC. Filled out from reference TRBV28 and TRBJ2-7, the complete variable domain reads DVKVTQSSRYLVKRTGEKVFLECVQDMDHENMFWYRQDPGLGLRLIYFSYDVKMKEKGDIPEGYSVSREKKERFSLILESASTNQTSMYLCASSLFAWTSGYEQYFGPGTRLTVT.

The rearrangement links TRBV29-1 to TRBJ2-2, with D possibly matching TRBD2 (5 bases). The CDR3 runs 11 residues. The V gene's germline CDR1 is SQVTM and CDR2 ANQGSEA. V lost 7 bases, J lost 6 bases, and 9 bases lay in between. The CDR3 protein is CSADYSGELFF. The CDR3 region has the DNA TGCAGCGCTGACTATTCCGGGGAGCTGTTTTTT.

The chain employs TRBV15 and TRBJ1-3, with D unresolved. The length of the CDR3 is 16 residues. Per the germline V gene, CDR1 is LNHNV and CDR2 is YYDKDF (reference sequence). Trimming cost V 0 bases and J 0 bases, with 9 bases left between them. This chain's CDR3 is CATSRDFQLSGNTIYF. The DNA of the CDR3 is TGTGCCACCAGCAGAGATTTCCAGCTCTCTGGAAACACCATATATTTT.

The chain has TRBV11-1 and TRBJ2-2, with D perhaps TRBD1 or TRBD2 (5 bases each). The CDR3 sequence is 13 residues long. Germline V gene sequence: CDR1 SGHAT, CDR2 FQDESV (reference sequence). V dropped 4 bases and J dropped 7 bases, with 10 bases sitting between them. The CDR3 region has the DNA TGTGCCAGCAGCTGGGGACGGAGCGGGGAGCTGTTTTTT. Amino acid sequence: CASSWGRSGELFF.

The J gene is TRBJ2-1, the V gene TRBV28; 11 bases align to TRBD2. The CDR3 loop spans 17 amino acids. Germline values: CDR1 MDHEN, CDR2 SYDVKM. The V segment lost 5 bases and the J segment 6 bases; nucleotides outside the gene matches: 12. The CDR3 DNA follows: TGTGCCAGCAGTGCCACACATCTAGCGGGAGGTATCAATGAGCAGTTCTTC. Translated: CASSATHLAGGINEQFF. Full variable domain (outside the CDR3, taken from reference TRBV28 and TRBJ2-1): DVKVTQSSRYLVKRTGEKVFLECVQDMDHENMFWYRQDPGLGLRLIYFSYDVKMKEKGDIPEGYSVSREKKERFSLILESASTNQTSMYLCASSATHLAGGINEQFFGPGTRLTVL.

Here the CDR3 DNA reads TGTGCCAGCAGCTCACTAGCGGGAATGCGGGAGACCCAGTACTTC. It codes for CASSSLAGMRETQYF. The genes are TRBV5-6 and TRBJ2-5; 10 bases are a match to TRBD2. V was clipped by 3 bases and J by 5 bases; unmatched bases: 7. The CDR3 spans 15 residues. Looked up from germline, CDR1 is SGHDT and CDR2 is YYEEEE. Full variable domain (remainder filled in from reference TRBV5-6 and TRBJ2-5): DAGVTQSPTHLIKTRGQQVTLRCSPKSGHDTVSWYQQALGQGPQFIFQYYEEEERQRGNFPDRFSGHQFPNYSSELNVNALLLGDSALYLCASSSLAGMRETQYFGPGTRLLVL.

The V and J genes are TRBV2 and TRBJ1-3; D is perhaps TRBD1 (5 bases). V was shortened by 3 bases and J by 8 bases, with 14 bases between the two germline ends. The CDR3 length is 14 residues. In germline, CDR1 is SNHLY, CDR2 FYNNEI. In DNA, the CDR3 is TGTGCCAGCAGTGACCCAGGGCGGGCGGACACCATATATTTT. This sequence encodes CASSDPGRADTIYF.

The V and J genes are TRBV23-1 and TRBJ1-3; D is undetermined. TRBV23-1 is reported as an ORF; its role is uncertain. The CDR3 has 15 amino acids. The germline V and J ends were trimmed by 10 bases and 0 bases, with 16 bases remaining between them. DNA of the CDR3: TGCGCCATTATCGGGGTGCGCGGCTCTGGAAACACCATATATTTT. Protein sequence: CAIIGVRGSGNTIYF.

This chain uses TRBV4-3 with TRBJ1-5; D unresolved. The CDR3 spans 15 residues. Germline V CDR1 and CDR2: LGHNA, YSLEER. The V end lost 0 bases, the J end lost 6 bases, and 12 bases lay between the germline ends. CDR3 sequence reads: CASSQDLGWAQPQHF. The CDR3 bases are TGCGCCAGCAGCCAAGATCTGGGGTGGGCTCAGCCCCAGCATTTT.

CDR3 region: CASSQGYRGEKLFF. As DNA, the CDR3 is TGTGCCAGCAGCCAAGGCTACAGGGGTGAAAAACTGTTTTTT. The chain couples TRBV3-1 (or the pseudogene TRBV3-2) to TRBJ1-4; 7 bases match TRBD1. Germline lookup yields CDR1 LGHDT and CDR2 YNNKEL (reference sequence). The CDR3 length is 14 residues. Trimming cost V 1 base and J 7 bases; bases outside gene matches: 3.

This rearrangement joins TRBV2 to TRBJ1-3, with D tentatively TRBD1 (5 bases). The CDR3 loop spans 17 amino acids. Germline values: CDR1 SNHLY, CDR2 FYNNEI. V lost 6 bases to trimming and J lost 0 bases, with 18 bases between them. DNA for the CDR3: TGTGCCAGCAGCGACTCGAAGGGACTCCCCTCTGGAAACACCATATATTTT. Amino acid sequence: CASSDSKGLPSGNTIYF.

CDR3 in DNA: TGCGCCAGCAGCCAATCAGGGGACACTGAAGCTTTCTTT. Residues: CASSQSGDTEAFF. V is TRBV4-1 and J is TRBJ1-1, with a weak D call TRBD1 (6 bases). The CDR3 loop spans 13 amino acids. Germline V gene sequence: CDR1 MGHRA, CDR2 YSYEKL. Trimming stripped 2 bases from V and 3 bases from J, with 7 bases between.

CDR3 nucleotide sequence: TGCAGTGCTAGTCGGGCTAGCGGGAGTCCCAACGAGCAGTACTTC. It encodes CSASRASGSPNEQYF. This chain links TRBV20-1 with TRBJ2-7; 10 bases line up with TRBD2. CDR1 DFQATT and CDR2 SNEGSKA come from the germline V gene (reference sequence). The CDR3 runs to 15 residues. Trimming removed 3 bases from V and 5 bases from J; junction bases left unmatched: 10.

The J gene is TRBJ1-6, the V gene TRBV4-1; TRBD1 agrees at 8 bases. Germline trimming cut 0 bases from V and 10 bases from J; bases unmatched to any gene: 11. Germline CDR1 is MGHRA and CDR2 is YSYEKL. CDR3 size: 17 residues. CDR3 amino acids: CASSQENRAGGDSPLHF. CDR3 nucleotide sequence: TGCGCCAGCAGCCAAGAGAATAGGGCAGGGGGCGACTCACCCCTCCACTTT.

The genes are TRBV2 and TRBJ2-5, with 8 bases identical to TRBD1. V gave up 3 bases and J gave up 3 bases; unmatched junction bases: 0. This CDR3 spans 13 amino acids. Per germline, CDR1 SNHLY and CDR2 FYNNEI. The CDR3 sequence: CASSETGEETQYF. For the CDR3, the DNA is TGTGCCAGCAGTGAGACAGGGGAAGAGACCCAGTACTTC.

The genes are TRBV24-1 and TRBJ2-1, with 13 bases lining up with TRBD2. CDR1 KGHDR and CDR2 SFDVKD come from the germline V gene. Trimming took 7 bases from V and 3 from J; bases not matched to a gene: 5. This CDR3 contains 16 residues. The CDR3 nucleotides read TGTGCCACCAGCCGGGGACTAGCGGGAAACTACAATGAGCAGTTCTTC. This translates into CATSRGLAGNYNEQFF.

This clone was seen only a few times. This chain uses TRBV7-2 with TRBJ2-6; 12 nucleotides align to TRBD2. CDR1 SGHTA and CDR2 FQGNSA come from the germline V gene. This CDR3 spans 18 amino acids. V was pared by 5 bases and J by 2 bases, with 7 bases of the junction left unmatched. The CDR3, as DNA: TGTGCCAGCAGCCACTTCGGACTAGCGGGAACTGGGGCCAACGTCCTGACTTTC. As protein: CASSHFGLAGTGANVLTF.

The chain links TRBV20-1 to TRBJ2-5; unclear D gene. Germline lookup yields CDR1 DFQATT and CDR2 SNEGSKA (reference sequence). The CDR3 totals 13 residues. Trimming took off 3 bases at V and 7 bases at J, with 15 bases between the two ends. Here the CDR3 DNA reads TGCAGTGCTAGTTTTGACGTTTGGAGGACCCAGTACTTC. It is translated as CSASFDVWRTQYF.

This sequence joins TRBV25-1 and TRBJ1-1; the match to TRBD1 covers 8 bases. The V segment lost 1 base and the J segment 4 bases; nucleotides outside the gene matches: 14. The germline V gene encodes CDR1 MGHDK and CDR2 SYGVNS. This CDR3 spans 18 amino acids. The CDR3 sequence: CASSEFRTGGNLVTEAFF. The CDR3 DNA reads as TGTGCCAGCAGTGAATTCCGAACAGGGGGTAATCTGGTCACTGAAGCTTTCTTT.